One sample yielded the 10 T cell receptor beta chains listed below, sequenced in a study of spatial heterogeneity in lung cancer. TCRdb used MiXCR to reprocess the 5' RACE reads, holding one entry per CDR3 protein. The sample contains around 37,000 distinct CDR3 sequences, about 7.7% of which appear only once. Noted time point: sample taken at primary tumor resection. The specimen comprised PBMCs, sampled at surgery. These receptors were collected from a female donor with early-stage non-small cell lung cancer.

This clonotype was detected many times. The gene calls are TRBV20-1 and TRBJ1-2; TRBD1 is a possible D gene (6 bases). Per germline, CDR1 DFQATT and CDR2 SNEGSKA (reference sequence). Trimming removed 3 bases from V and 3 bases from J, with 8 bases in between. The CDR3 totals 12 residues. DNA of the CDR3: TGCAGTGCTAGGAACAGGGACTATGGCTACACCTTC. Encoded protein: CSARNRDYGYTF.

This clonotype showed up many times. This chain uses TRBV6-2 or TRBV6-3 with TRBJ2-2; D perhaps matches TRBD1 (6 bases). The CDR3 loop spans 16 amino acids. Per germline, CDR1 MNHEY and CDR2 SVGEGT. V was shortened by 0 bases and J by 0 bases, with 8 bases between the two germline ends. The DNA of the CDR3 is TGTGCCAGCAGTTACTCCGGGACAACGAACACCGGGGAGCTGTTTTTT. Translating it yields CASSYSGTTNTGELFF.

The V call is TRBV5-6, the J call TRBJ2-7; no definite D call. Between the trimmed V and J ends, which lost 1 base and 0 bases, there was a span of 8 bases. The CDR3 is made up of 14 amino acids. In germline, CDR1 is SGHDT, CDR2 YYEEEE. The CDR3 loop is CASSLFAHSYEQYF. The CDR3 nucleotides read TGTGCCAGCAGCTTGTTCGCCCACTCCTACGAGCAGTACTTC. The full variable domain, rest sourced from reference TRBV5-6 and TRBJ2-7, is DAGVTQSPTHLIKTRGQQVTLRCSPKSGHDTVSWYQQALGQGPQFIFQYYEEEERQRGNFPDRFSGHQFPNYSSELNVNALLLGDSALYLCASSLFAHSYEQYFGPGTRLTVT.

Many counts were recorded for this clonotype. The chain couples TRBV5-1 to TRBJ2-1, with 8 bases that match TRBD1. Germline loops: CDR1 SGHRS, CDR2 YFSETQ. CDR3 length: 15 amino acids. V lost 1 base to trimming and J lost 1 base; unmatched junction nucleotides: 1. In DNA, the CDR3 is TGCGCCAGCAGCTTGCGGGACAGGTCCTACAATGAGCAGTTCTTC. It codes for CASSLRDRSYNEQFF. Looking up the rest from reference TRBV5-1 and TRBJ2-1 gives the full variable domain: KAGVTQTPRYLIKTRGQQVTLSCSPISGHRSVSWYQQTPGQGLQFLFEYFSETQRNKGNFPGRFSGRQFSNSRSEMNVSTLELGDSALYLCASSLRDRSYNEQFFGPGTRLTVL.

This clonotype occurred many times. The genes are TRBV9 and TRBJ2-1; D remains ambiguous. The ends were cut back, 5 bases at V and 4 bases at J, with 10 bases in the middle. The germline V gene encodes CDR1 SGDLS and CDR2 YYNGEE. The CDR3 is made up of 13 amino acids. The CDR3 spells CASSARMYNEQFF. As DNA, the CDR3 is TGTGCCAGCAGTGCCCGGATGTACAATGAGCAGTTCTTC.

This clonotype was counted many times. This chain uses TRBV7-2 with TRBJ1-1, with D uncertain. Trimming removed 4 bases from V and 4 bases from J, with 10 bases in between. From germline, CDR1 is SGHTA and CDR2 FQGNSA. The CDR3 extends over 13 amino acids. The CDR3 DNA follows: TGTGCCAGCAGCTCTGGGCCGACCACTGAAGCTTTCTTT. Protein product: CASSSGPTTEAFF.

This chain uses TRBV10-1 with TRBJ2-2, with 14 bases identical to TRBD2. V was pared by 5 bases and J by 6 bases, with 2 bases of the junction left unmatched. The CDR3 is made up of 15 amino acids. Looked up from germline, CDR1 is WNHNN and CDR2 is SYGVQD (reference sequence). CDR3: CASSPGLAGAGELFF. CDR3 bases: TGCGCCAGCAGTCCGGGACTAGCGGGAGCCGGGGAGCTGTTTTTT.

This clonotype was detected ten times or more. The chain is built from TRBV6-2 or TRBV6-3 and TRBJ2-2; 7 nucleotides align to TRBD2. The germline V gene encodes CDR1 MNHEY and CDR2 SVGEGT. The CDR3 consists of 17 residues. J was trimmed by 7 bases and V by 6 bases; bases with no gene match: 17. The CDR3 region has the DNA TGTGCCAGCAGCCGGACCCGACCGGGACTAAGCATCGGGGAGCTGTTTTTT. Amino acids: CASSRTRPGLSIGELFF.

This clonotype was recorded at least ten times. The chain carries TRBV7-2 and TRBJ1-2, with D unresolved. Germline CDR1 is SGHTA and CDR2 is FQGNSA. This CDR3 contains 17 residues. Trimming removed 1 base at V and 0 bases at J, with 15 bases between. DNA for the CDR3: TGTGCCAGCAGCTTAGAGTCCCCTACTGTTACTAACTATGGCTACACCTTC. Amino acids: CASSLESPTVTNYGYTF.

This chain links TRBV9 with TRBJ2-7; 9 positions match TRBD1. This CDR3 comprises 16 residues. Germline-derived CDR1 and CDR2 are SGDLS and YYNGEE. Germline trimming cut 4 bases from V and 2 bases from J; bases unmatched to any gene: 10. The CDR3 sequence is CASSPNTGTGPYEQYF. CDR3 coding DNA: TGTGCCAGCAGCCCGAACACCGGGACAGGGCCCTACGAGCAGTACTTC.